The sequence of this T cell receptor beta chain was determined in a study of blood T cells in healthy people across ages. This clonotype was recorded a few times. The sample providers were healthy Caucasian people from Russia, aged roughly 6 to 100. Alongside a J-beta primer mix, a sample-barcoded 5' primer served in a second PCR lasting about 7 to 11 cycles. Every cDNA molecule bore a tag from a template-switch adaptor containing 12 random nucleotides. TCRdb passed the 5' RACE reads through MiXCR, listing each CDR3 protein once. The sample includes about 640,000 distinct CDR3 sequences, 25% to 30% of them seen just once. The sequence came from a woman older than 75 in good health. The specimen was blood.

The CDR3 loop is CASSRTAYNEQYF. In DNA form, the CDR3 reads TGTGCCAGCAGCCGGACAGCCTACAATGAGCAGTACTTC. The chain employs TRBV7-3 and TRBJ2-7; D possibly corresponds to TRBD1 (6 bases). Germline V gives CDR1 SGHTA, CDR2 FQGTGA. CDR3 length: 13 amino acids. Trimming took off 5 bases at V and 7 bases at J, with 15 bases between the two ends.